A selection of T cell receptor beta chains follows, all from one sample in a study of identical twins. TCRdb used MiXCR to reprocess the 5' RACE reads, holding one entry per CDR3 protein. Among 200,000 to 250,000 distinct CDR3 sequences listed, less than 8% were seen once. These records were also assigned to another study, of yellow fever vaccine responses in identical twins.

Sequencing was done on a sample of memory (CD45RO+) T cells sorted from blood. These receptor sequences come from a woman aged 18-29 years in good health. The CDR3 runs from the conserved cysteine through the conserved F or W. The D gene is left open where the match is weak. Not all rows give a size; the values are once, few, many and, for expanded clones, a class.

v_call: TRBV7-8; d_call: .; clone_size: many; cdr3_length: 16; j_call: TRBJ2-1; cdr3_nt: TGTGCCAGCAGCTCAGAGGTCGGGACGGTTTTTAATGAGCAGTTCTTC; cdr3_aa: CASSSEVGTVFNEQFF
v_call: TRBV7-2; d_call: .; clone_size: few; cdr3_length: 15; j_call: TRBJ1-2; cdr3_nt: TGTGCCAGCAGCTTAGTTCAGGTTATTAACTATGGCTACACCTTC; cdr3_aa: CASSLVQVINYGYTF
v_call: TRBV12-3/TRBV12-4; d_call: .; clone_size: .; cdr3_length: 13; j_call: TRBJ1-1; cdr3_nt: TGTGCCAGCAGTTACGGGACTTACACTGAAGCTTTCTTT; cdr3_aa: CASSYGTYTEAFF
v_call: TRBV3-1; d_call: .; clone_size: many; cdr3_length: 13; j_call: TRBJ2-5; cdr3_nt: TGTGCCAGCAGCAAGGGACCTCTCAGGACCCAGTACTTC; cdr3_aa: CASSKGPLRTQYF
v_call: TRBV9; d_call: .; clone_size: .; cdr3_length: 16; j_call: TRBJ2-5; cdr3_nt: TGTGCCAGCAGCGTGTTAGGGGACGCTCGCCAAGAGACCCAGTACTTC; cdr3_aa: CASSVLGDARQETQYF
v_call: TRBV28; d_call: TRBD1; clone_size: few; cdr3_length: 17; j_call: TRBJ1-5; cdr3_nt: TGTGCCAGCAGTTTATGGGACAGGGGTCTTAGCAATCAGCCCCAGCATTTT; cdr3_aa: CASSLWDRGLSNQPQHF
v_call: TRBV7-3; d_call: TRBD1; clone_size: .; cdr3_length: 15; j_call: TRBJ2-5; cdr3_nt: TGTGCCAGCAGCCATGGGGACAGGATGGGGGAGACCCAGTACTTC; cdr3_aa: CASSHGDRMGETQYF
v_call: TRBV30; d_call: TRBD1; clone_size: .; cdr3_length: 15; j_call: TRBJ1-5; cdr3_nt: TGTGCCTGGAGTGTTTCGGGACAGGGCTTTTCGTCCCAGCATTTT; cdr3_aa: CAWSVSGQGFSSQHF
v_call: TRBV7-9; d_call: .; clone_size: .; cdr3_length: 14; j_call: TRBJ1-2; cdr3_nt: TGTGCCAGCAGCTTTTCGGAGATTAACTATGGCTACACCTTC; cdr3_aa: CASSFSEINYGYTF
v_call: TRBV4-2; d_call: .; clone_size: many; cdr3_length: 16; j_call: TRBJ2-7; cdr3_nt: TGTGCCAGCAGCCAAGATCTCGGGCGCGGGGGCTCTCTTCAGAACTTC; cdr3_aa: CASSQDLGRGGSLQNF
v_call: TRBV20-1; d_call: .; clone_size: many; cdr3_length: 11; j_call: TRBJ1-2; cdr3_nt: TGCAGTGCTGGAGTAATGAGAGGCTACACCTTC; cdr3_aa: CSAGVMRGYTF
v_call: TRBV29-1; d_call: .; clone_size: .; cdr3_length: 12; j_call: TRBJ2-7; cdr3_nt: TGCAGCGTTGAAATGACGGGGTACGAGCAGTACTTC; cdr3_aa: CSVEMTGYEQYF
v_call: TRBV7-2; d_call: .; clone_size: few; cdr3_length: 15; j_call: TRBJ2-5; cdr3_nt: TGTGCCAGCAGCCCCGGGCGGGGACGGGGAGAGACCCAGTACTTC; cdr3_aa: CASSPGRGRGETQYF
v_call: TRBV5-1; d_call: TRBD1; clone_size: many; cdr3_length: 15; j_call: TRBJ2-5; cdr3_nt: TGCGCCAGCAGTCCTGGGACAGGGGGCGAAGAGACCCAGTACTTC; cdr3_aa: CASSPGTGGEETQYF
v_call: TRBV5-1; d_call: .; clone_size: many; cdr3_length: 13; j_call: TRBJ2-5; cdr3_nt: TGCGCCAGCAGCCTGGGGGCAAGGGAGACCCAGTACTTC; cdr3_aa: CASSLGARETQYF
v_call: TRBV29-1; d_call: .; clone_size: few; cdr3_length: 13; j_call: TRBJ2-7; cdr3_nt: TGCAGCGTTGAACTATTGGGAACCTACGAGCAGTACTTC; cdr3_aa: CSVELLGTYEQYF
v_call: TRBV20-1; d_call: .; clone_size: many; cdr3_length: 15; j_call: TRBJ2-3; cdr3_nt: TGCAGTGCTAGAGAGGCGGCAAGGAGGACAGATACGCAGTATTTT; cdr3_aa: CSAREAARRTDTQYF
v_call: TRBV7-9; d_call: .; clone_size: few; cdr3_length: 14; j_call: TRBJ2-2; cdr3_nt: TGTGCCAGCAGCCCAGGGATTGACACCGGGGAGCTGTTTTTT; cdr3_aa: CASSPGIDTGELFF
v_call: TRBV5-1; d_call: TRBD1; clone_size: .; cdr3_length: 17; j_call: TRBJ1-2; cdr3_nt: TGCGCCAGCAGCTCCCGACCGGGACAGGGTATCGCCTATGGCTACACCTTC; cdr3_aa: CASSSRPGQGIAYGYTF
v_call: TRBV10-3; d_call: TRBD1; clone_size: .; cdr3_length: 15; j_call: TRBJ1-5; cdr3_nt: TGTGCCATCAGTACCGGGACAGCAGAGAATCAGCCCCAGCATTTT; cdr3_aa: CAISTGTAENQPQHF
v_call: TRBV19; d_call: .; clone_size: few; cdr3_length: 13; j_call: TRBJ1-5; cdr3_nt: TGTGCCACCATCGATACAGGGACTCAGCCCCAGCATTTT; cdr3_aa: CATIDTGTQPQHF
v_call: TRBV11-2; d_call: TRBD2; clone_size: many; cdr3_length: 18; j_call: TRBJ2-7; cdr3_nt: TGTGCCAGCAGCTTGGACCAGTCTAGCGGGACTTTTGCCTACGAGCAGTACTTC; cdr3_aa: CASSLDQSSGTFAYEQYF
v_call: TRBV7-2; d_call: .; clone_size: many; cdr3_length: 14; j_call: TRBJ2-2; cdr3_nt: TGTGCCAGCAGTTATCTTGAGAGGACCGGGGAGCTGTTTTTT; cdr3_aa: CASSYLERTGELFF
v_call: TRBV29-1; d_call: .; clone_size: .; cdr3_length: 12; j_call: TRBJ2-5; cdr3_nt: TGCAGCGTTGAAAGTGGAGGGGAGACCCAGTACTTC; cdr3_aa: CSVESGGETQYF
v_call: TRBV6-2/TRBV6-3; d_call: .; clone_size: few; cdr3_length: 13; j_call: TRBJ1-1; cdr3_nt: TGTGCCAGCAGTTACCAATGGGGCACTGAAGCTTTCTTT; cdr3_aa: CASSYQWGTEAFF
v_call: TRBV20-1; d_call: TRBD2; clone_size: few; cdr3_length: 15; j_call: TRBJ2-1; cdr3_nt: TGCAGTGCTAGTTGGCTAGCGGCCACCTACAATGAGCAGTTCTTC; cdr3_aa: CSASWLAATYNEQFF
v_call: TRBV7-2; d_call: .; clone_size: .; cdr3_length: 14; j_call: TRBJ1-1; cdr3_nt: TGTGCCAGCAGCCCCGAGGCGGGACGCACTGAAGCTTTCTTT; cdr3_aa: CASSPEAGRTEAFF
v_call: TRBV20-1; d_call: TRBD2; clone_size: many; cdr3_length: 12; j_call: TRBJ2-7; cdr3_nt: TGCAGTGCTAGAACTAGCGGGAGATCATGGTACTTC; cdr3_aa: CSARTSGRSWYF
v_call: TRBV18; d_call: TRBD2; clone_size: .; cdr3_length: 16; j_call: TRBJ2-1; cdr3_nt: TGTGCCAGCTCACCACTGCCTAGCGGCTCCTACAATGAGCAGTTCTTC; cdr3_aa: CASSPLPSGSYNEQFF
v_call: TRBV6-2/TRBV6-3; d_call: TRBD2; clone_size: .; cdr3_length: 15; j_call: TRBJ2-1; cdr3_nt: TGTGCCAGCACCCAGGGAGGGCTGCCCTACAATGAGCAGTTCTTC; cdr3_aa: CASTQGGLPYNEQFF
v_call: TRBV27; d_call: .; clone_size: .; cdr3_length: 15; j_call: TRBJ2-3; cdr3_nt: TGTGCCAGCAGTTATAAGCTCTTAAGCACAGATACGCAGTATTTT; cdr3_aa: CASSYKLLSTDTQYF
v_call: TRBV6-2/TRBV6-3; d_call: .; clone_size: many; cdr3_length: 13; j_call: TRBJ2-1; cdr3_nt: TGTGCCAGCAGTCTACCGGTGGACAATGAGCAGTTCTTC; cdr3_aa: CASSLPVDNEQFF
v_call: TRBV6-1; d_call: .; clone_size: .; cdr3_length: 13; j_call: TRBJ2-3; cdr3_nt: TGTGCCAGCAGACGATTTAACACAGATACGCAGTATTTT; cdr3_aa: CASRRFNTDTQYF
v_call: TRBV10-3; d_call: .; clone_size: many; cdr3_length: 15; j_call: TRBJ1-5; cdr3_nt: TGTGCCATCATCCCACCGGGACACGGTTATCAGCCCCAGCATTTT; cdr3_aa: CAIIPPGHGYQPQHF
v_call: TRBV9; d_call: .; clone_size: many; cdr3_length: 15; j_call: TRBJ2-1; cdr3_nt: TGTGCCAGCAGCGTAGATCCCGGGGCCGGCGATGAGCAGTTCTTC; cdr3_aa: CASSVDPGAGDEQFF
v_call: TRBV11-2; d_call: TRBD1; clone_size: few; cdr3_length: 14; j_call: TRBJ1-2; cdr3_nt: TGTGCCAGCAGTTTACTAGACAGGGGTGGAGGCTACACCTTC; cdr3_aa: CASSLLDRGGGYTF
v_call: TRBV5-1; d_call: .; clone_size: .; cdr3_length: 15; j_call: TRBJ1-5; cdr3_nt: TGCGCCAGCAGCTTGGAAGGGCAGAGCAATCAGCCCCAGCATTTT; cdr3_aa: CASSLEGQSNQPQHF
v_call: TRBV12-3/TRBV12-4; d_call: .; clone_size: few; cdr3_length: 14; j_call: TRBJ2-5; cdr3_nt: TGTGCCAGCAGTTTAGGACTAAATCAAGAGACCCAGTACTTC; cdr3_aa: CASSLGLNQETQYF
v_call: TRBV3-1; d_call: .; clone_size: few; cdr3_length: 14; j_call: TRBJ1-1; cdr3_nt: TGTGCCAGCAGCCAGGGACATCGGAACACTGAAGCTTTCTTT; cdr3_aa: CASSQGHRNTEAFF
v_call: TRBV7-2; d_call: .; clone_size: many; cdr3_length: 16; j_call: TRBJ2-5; cdr3_nt: TGTGCCAGCAGCTTACTTTCCCGGGATGGGGAAGAGACCCAGTACTTC; cdr3_aa: CASSLLSRDGEETQYF
v_call: TRBV3-1; d_call: TRBD2; clone_size: few; cdr3_length: 16; j_call: TRBJ2-3; cdr3_nt: TGTGCCAGCAGCCTCGGGACTAGCGGACAGACAGATACGCAGTATTTT; cdr3_aa: CASSLGTSGQTDTQYF
v_call: TRBV20-1; d_call: .; clone_size: many; cdr3_length: 13; j_call: TRBJ2-7; cdr3_nt: TGCAGTGCTAGAGACCCCCAGGGGCACGAGCAGTACTTC; cdr3_aa: CSARDPQGHEQYF
v_call: TRBV7-9; d_call: .; clone_size: many; cdr3_length: 12; j_call: TRBJ2-7; cdr3_nt: TGTGCCAGCAGCGTAGAGGGCGGAGTGTGGTACTTC; cdr3_aa: CASSVEGGVWYF
v_call: TRBV28; d_call: TRBD1; clone_size: .; cdr3_length: 17; j_call: TRBJ1-5; cdr3_nt: TGTGCCAGCAGGTGGGCCCCGGGGACAGGGGGCAATCAGCCCCAGCATTTT; cdr3_aa: CASRWAPGTGGNQPQHF
v_call: TRBV27; d_call: TRBD2; clone_size: .; cdr3_length: 16; j_call: TRBJ2-1; cdr3_nt: TGTGCCAGCAGTTCACGACTAGCGGGGGGGCGGAATGAGCAGTTCTTC; cdr3_aa: CASSSRLAGGRNEQFF
v_call: TRBV5-5; d_call: .; clone_size: .; cdr3_length: 14; j_call: TRBJ2-3; cdr3_nt: TGTGCCAGCAGCTTCACATGGGGCACAGATACGCAGTATTTT; cdr3_aa: CASSFTWGTDTQYF
v_call: TRBV10-1; d_call: TRBD2; clone_size: few; cdr3_length: 14; j_call: TRBJ2-3; cdr3_nt: TGCGCCAGCAGTGAGGGAGCGGGAGCAGATACGCAGTATTTT; cdr3_aa: CASSEGAGADTQYF
v_call: TRBV5-1; d_call: TRBD1; clone_size: few; cdr3_length: 16; j_call: TRBJ2-7; cdr3_nt: TGCGCCAGCAGCTTGGATGGACAGGGGAATGGCTACGAGCAGTACTTC; cdr3_aa: CASSLDGQGNGYEQYF
v_call: TRBV30; d_call: .; clone_size: .; cdr3_length: 12; j_call: TRBJ2-3; cdr3_nt: TGTGCCTGGAGTGTAGGGGGAGATACGCAGTATTTT; cdr3_aa: CAWSVGGDTQYF
v_call: TRBV6-1; d_call: .; clone_size: few; cdr3_length: 15; j_call: TRBJ1-5; cdr3_nt: TGTGCCAGCAGGAGAAGTCTAAATAGCAATCAGCCCCAGCATTTT; cdr3_aa: CASRRSLNSNQPQHF
v_call: TRBV5-1; d_call: TRBD1; clone_size: many; cdr3_length: 16; j_call: TRBJ1-6; cdr3_nt: TGCGCCAGCAGCTTGGAACAGGGGGCATTTAATTCACCCCTCCACTTT; cdr3_aa: CASSLEQGAFNSPLHF
v_call: TRBV20-1; d_call: .; clone_size: few; cdr3_length: 13; j_call: TRBJ1-6; cdr3_nt: TGCAGTGCTCCGCCGGGACTAGATTCACCCCTCCACTTT; cdr3_aa: CSAPPGLDSPLHF